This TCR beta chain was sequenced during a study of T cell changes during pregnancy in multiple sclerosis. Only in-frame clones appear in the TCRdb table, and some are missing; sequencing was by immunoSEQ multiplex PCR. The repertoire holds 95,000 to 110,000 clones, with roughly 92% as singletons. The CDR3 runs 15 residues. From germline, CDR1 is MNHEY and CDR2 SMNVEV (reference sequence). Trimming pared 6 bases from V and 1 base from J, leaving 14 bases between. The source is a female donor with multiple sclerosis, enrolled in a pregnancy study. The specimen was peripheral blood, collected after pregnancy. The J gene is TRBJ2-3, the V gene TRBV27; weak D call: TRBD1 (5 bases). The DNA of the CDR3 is TGTGCCAGCAGGCTAGGATGGGGCGGCACAGATACGCAGTATTTT. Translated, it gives CASRLGWGGTDTQYF.